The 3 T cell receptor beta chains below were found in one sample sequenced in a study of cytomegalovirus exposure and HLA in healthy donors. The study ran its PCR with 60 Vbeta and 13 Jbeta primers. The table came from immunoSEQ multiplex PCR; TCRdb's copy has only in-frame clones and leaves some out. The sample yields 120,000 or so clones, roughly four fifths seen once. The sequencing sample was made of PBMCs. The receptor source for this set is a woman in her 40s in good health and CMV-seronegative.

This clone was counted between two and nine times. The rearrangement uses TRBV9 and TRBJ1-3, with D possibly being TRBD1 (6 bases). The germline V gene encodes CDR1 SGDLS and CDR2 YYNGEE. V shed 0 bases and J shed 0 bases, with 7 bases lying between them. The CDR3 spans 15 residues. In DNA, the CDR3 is TGTGCCAGCAGCGTAGGGGGGCCCTCTGGAAACACCATATATTTT. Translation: CASSVGGPSGNTIYF.

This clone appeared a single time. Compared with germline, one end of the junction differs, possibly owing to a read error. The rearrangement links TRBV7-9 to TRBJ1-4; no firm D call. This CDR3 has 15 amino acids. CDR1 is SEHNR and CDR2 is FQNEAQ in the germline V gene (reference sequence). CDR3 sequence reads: CSSSLRGEDWEKLFF. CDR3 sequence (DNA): TGTTCCAGCAGCTTACGCGGGGAAGATTGGGAAAAACTGTTTTTT.

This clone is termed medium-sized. The chain's CDR3 is CASSVGTGSARDIQYF. CDR3 sequence (DNA): TGTGCCAGCAGTGTCGGGACAGGGTCGGCTAGGGACATTCAGTACTTC. The J gene is TRBJ2-4, the V gene TRBV25-1; the match to TRBD1 covers 9 bases. Trimming removed 4 bases from V and 8 bases from J; junction bases left unmatched: 12. Germline V CDR1 and CDR2: MGHDK, SYGVNS. The CDR3 is 16 amino acids.